A selection of T cell receptor beta chains follows, all from one sample in a study of OX40 agonist ivuxolimab in advanced cancers. The data were produced by immunoSEQ multiplex PCR, yet TCRdb's version contains in-frame clones alone and is incomplete. The table has roughly 74,000 clones, 80% to 85% seen once. Sequenced here: CD4+ or CD8+ T cells sorted from blood, sampled in a trial of the OX40 agonist ivuxolimab. These TCRs come from an adult with an advanced solid tumor such as melanoma, head and neck, liver or kidney cancer. Each CDR3 is given with its conserved first and last residue. The D gene is left open where the match is weak. Clone size is shown for a subset of rows, as once, few, many or a class of expanded clone.

clone_size j_call d_call v_call cdr3_nt cdr3_aa
. TRBJ2-7 . TRBV21-1 TGTGCCAGCAGTAACACCGACGAGCAGTACTTC CASSNTDEQYF
. TRBJ2-5 TRBD1 TRBV7-7 TGTGCCAGCAGCCCTGGGACAGGCGAGACCCAGTACTTC CASSPGTGETQYF
. TRBJ2-1 TRBD2 TRBV7-8 TGTGCCAGCAGCCCCGGGACTAGCGGGCCTAGCTCCTACAATGAGCAGTTCTTC CASSPGTSGPSSYNEQFF
. TRBJ2-7 TRBD2 TRBV5-1 TGCGCCAGCAGCTTCGGGACTAGCGTAGGGTACGAGCAGTACTTC CASSFGTSVGYEQYF
few TRBJ1-3 . TRBV5-6 TGTGCCAGCAGCAGGACGCCTGGAAACACCATATATTTT CASSRTPGNTIYF
. TRBJ2-3 TRBD2 TRBV7-2 TGTGCCAGCAGCTCGATCTTTACTAGCGGGATCACAGATACGCAGTATTTT CASSSIFTSGITDTQYF
. TRBJ2-5 . TRBV7-9 TGTGCCAGCAGGCCTCCGGGAGCGGCGACCCAGTACTTC CASRPPGAATQYF
once TRBJ1-3 . TRBV5-1 TGCGCCAGCAGCCCCCCGAGGGCCTTTGGAAACACCATATATTTT CASSPPRAFGNTIYF
. TRBJ2-1 TRBD1 TRBV5-6 TGTGCCAGCAGCATCGGACAGGCCGGCCACAATCAGTTCTTC CASSIGQAGHNQFF
. TRBJ1-1 . TRBV5-5 TGTGCCAGCAGCCCGGAACTCCAGGGGATCACTGAAGCTTTCTTT CASSPELQGITEAFF
. TRBJ2-7 TRBD2 TRBV6-4 TGTGCCAGCAGTGACTCAGAGCGGGAGTACGACGAGCAGTACTTC CASSDSEREYDEQYF
once TRBJ2-7 . TRBV27 TGTGCCAGCCGAAGGCAGACCACCTACGAGCAGTACTTC CASRRQTTYEQYF
. TRBJ1-5 . TRBV30 TGTGCCTGGAGCAGCCCCAATCAGCCCCAGCATTTT CAWSSPNQPQHF
. TRBJ2-7 . TRBV5-1 TGCGCCAGCAGCTTAGACAGGGAGGCGCAGTACTTC CASSLDREAQYF
. TRBJ2-7 TRBD2 TRBV5-5 TGTGCCAGCAGCTTGGTAAGCGGGAGGATCAACGAGCAGTACTTC CASSLVSGRINEQYF
. TRBJ1-6 . TRBV4-1 TGCGCCAGCAGCCAAGGAGTCGGTTCACCCCTCCACTTT CASSQGVGSPLHF
once TRBJ2-1 TRBD1 TRBV5-5 TGTGCCAGCAGCCAGGGACAGGGGAGGGTCTACAATGAGCAGTTCTTC CASSQGQGRVYNEQFF
. TRBJ2-7 . TRBV5-5 TGTGCCAGCAGCCCCGACAGATCCTACGAGCAGTACTTC CASSPDRSYEQYF
. TRBJ1-3 TRBD1 TRBV5-6 TGTGCCAGCAGCGTTGGGACAGTTGGAAACACCATATATTTT CASSVGTVGNTIYF
. TRBJ1-4 . TRBV7-2 TGTGCCAGCAGCCTTCGGACCGTAAGGGGTAATGAAAAACTGTTTTTT CASSLRTVRGNEKLFF
few TRBJ2-7 TRBD2 TRBV28 TGTGCCAGCAGTTTAGCCGGGGGGGGATCCTACGAGCAGTACTTC CASSLAGGGSYEQYF
once TRBJ1-4 TRBD1 TRBV6-5 TGTGCCAGCAGGCCCGGGACAGCTCATAATGAAAAACTGTTTTTT CASRPGTAHNEKLFF
. TRBJ1-5 . TRBV19 TGTGCCAGTACGGTGGGGAATCAGCCCCAGCATTTT CASTVGNQPQHF
. TRBJ1-1 . TRBV6-5 TGTGCCAGCAGCCAGGACAGATCTAAAGCTTTCTTT CASSQDRSKAFF
. TRBJ1-1 . TRBV4-3 TGCGCCAGCAGCCAATCCTGGGGAGGCGACACTGAAGCTTTCTTT CASSQSWGGDTEAFF
once TRBJ2-7 TRBD1 TRBV28 TGTGCCAGCAGTTTAGGACAGGGACCCTCGGGCTTC CASSLGQGPSGF
. TRBJ1-6 . TRBV4-1 TGCGCCAGCAGCCAAGATCTAGGGCAGGGCATCAATTCACCCCTCCACTTT CASSQDLGQGINSPLHF
. TRBJ1-5 . TRBV2 TGTGCCAGCAGCGGGCCCAATCAGCCCCAGCATTTT CASSGPNQPQHF
. TRBJ1-2 TRBD1 TRBV5-4 TGTGCCAGCAGCTTGGACAGGGGGCGCAGGCATTACTTC CASSLDRGRRHYF
few TRBJ2-5 TRBD1 TRBV7-2 TGTGCCAGCAGAAAGCAGGGGACAGGGAGTAGGGGAGAGACCCAGTACTTC CASRKQGTGSRGETQYF
. TRBJ1-1 . TRBV9 TGTGCCAGCAGCCCCCTACAGACCCTCAGCACTGAAGCTTTCTTT CASSPLQTLSTEAFF
few TRBJ1-2 . TRBV2 TGTGCCAGCAGTTCGGACCGGGGGAAAGGCTACACCTTC CASSSDRGKGYTF
. TRBJ1-2 . TRBV28 TGTGCCAGCAGTACCGCGCAAAGGGGCTACACCTTC CASSTAQRGYTF
. TRBJ1-2 TRBD1 TRBV19 TGTGCCAGTAAGGGGACAGGGTGGGGAAGTGACGGCTACACCTTC CASKGTGWGSDGYTF
. TRBJ1-4 TRBD1 TRBV4-3 TGCGCCAGCGCAGGGGGAGCCGGAACTAATGAAAAACTGTTTTTT CASAGGAGTNEKLFF
. TRBJ2-6 TRBD1 TRBV19 TGTGCCAGTAGTGAGGACAGGGCTGGGGCCAACGTCCTGACTTTC CASSEDRAGANVLTF
. TRBJ1-2 . TRBV4-2 TGTGCCAGCAGCCAAGGCGGTTTAAGCTATGGCTACACCTTC CASSQGGLSYGYTF
. TRBJ2-1 . TRBV5-1 TGCGCCAGCCGGGGGTTAGTTATTGGCAATGAGCAGTTCTTC CASRGLVIGNEQFF
few TRBJ2-7 . TRBV4-2 TGTGCCAGCAGTATACTAGCTAGTGGGAGGTACAATTCCGAGCAGTACTTC CASSILASGRYNSEQYF
. TRBJ1-4 TRBD1 TRBV19 TGTGCCAGTAAATCCGGTGCGACAGGGAAAGAAAAACTGTTTTTT CASKSGATGKEKLFF
. TRBJ1-4 TRBD1 TRBV4-2 TGTGCCAGCAGCCGGATAGGGGGCGCGGGGAAGCAGCTTGACTCCCAAAATGAAAAACTGTTTTTT CASSRIGGAGKQLDSQNEKLFF
. TRBJ2-2 . TRBV5-6 TGTGCCAGCAGCTTTAATGGGGAGCTGTTTTTT CASSFNGELFF
. TRBJ2-3 . TRBV11-2 TGTGCCAGCAGCCCCAGCACAGATACGCAGTATTTT CASSPSTDTQYF
. TRBJ2-1 . TRBV27 TGTGCCAGCAGTTTGGGCCGGACAGAAGCCTACAATGAGCAGTTCTTC CASSLGRTEAYNEQFF
once TRBJ1-4 . TRBV4-2 TGTGCCAGCAGCCAACGAACCCAGGGAGGAGAAAAACTGTTTTTT CASSQRTQGGEKLFF
. TRBJ2-3 TRBD2 TRBV7-9 TGTGCCAGCAGCCTAGCGGGGGCGATCACAGATACGCAGTATTTT CASSLAGAITDTQYF
. TRBJ1-5 . TRBV5-1 TGCGCCAGCAGCTTGGGGGCAGGGTTTAACAATCAGCCCCAGCATTTT CASSLGAGFNNQPQHF
. TRBJ2-7 . TRBV28 TGTGCCAGCAGTTTACAGGCCCCCTACGAGCAGTACTTC CASSLQAPYEQYF
. TRBJ1-6 . TRBV2 TGTGCCAGCATTAGGGACACCGGTCGGCAAGATAATTCACCCCTCCACTTT CASIRDTGRQDNSPLHF
. TRBJ2-3 TRBD2 TRBV7-9 TGTGCCAGCAGATATACTAGCGGGAGAAGCACAGATACGCAGTATTTT CASRYTSGRSTDTQYF
few TRBJ2-3 . TRBV19 TGTGCCAGTAGCCAAAGGGGGGGCACGCAGTATTTT CASSQRGGTQYF
. TRBJ2-3 . TRBV11-2 TGTGCCAGCAGCCCCGGGGCAAAAGGTACGCAGTATTTT CASSPGAKGTQYF